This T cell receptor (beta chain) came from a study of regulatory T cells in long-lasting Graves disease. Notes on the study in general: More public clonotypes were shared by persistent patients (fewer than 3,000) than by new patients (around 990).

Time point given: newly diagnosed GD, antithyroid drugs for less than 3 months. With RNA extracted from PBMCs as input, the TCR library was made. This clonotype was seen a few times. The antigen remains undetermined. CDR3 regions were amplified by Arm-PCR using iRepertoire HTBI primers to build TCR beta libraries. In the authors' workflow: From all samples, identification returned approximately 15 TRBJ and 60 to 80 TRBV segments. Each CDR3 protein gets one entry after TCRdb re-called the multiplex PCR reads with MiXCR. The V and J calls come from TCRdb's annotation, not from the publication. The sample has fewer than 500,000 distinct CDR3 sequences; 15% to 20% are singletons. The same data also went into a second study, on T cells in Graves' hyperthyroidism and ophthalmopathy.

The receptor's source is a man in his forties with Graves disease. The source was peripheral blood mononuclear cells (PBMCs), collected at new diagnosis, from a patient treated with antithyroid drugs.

The CDR3 is CSARVLMATPYEQYF. The CDR3 region has the DNA TGCAGTGCTAGAGTCCTTATGGCTACCCCCTACGAGCAGTACTTC. The chain employs TRBV20-1 and TRBJ2-7, with D unresolved. Germline-derived CDR1 and CDR2 are DFQATT and SNEGSKA (reference sequence). The CDR3 runs 15 residues. Trimming shortened V by 1 base and J by 2 bases, and 15 bases separated the two germline ends.